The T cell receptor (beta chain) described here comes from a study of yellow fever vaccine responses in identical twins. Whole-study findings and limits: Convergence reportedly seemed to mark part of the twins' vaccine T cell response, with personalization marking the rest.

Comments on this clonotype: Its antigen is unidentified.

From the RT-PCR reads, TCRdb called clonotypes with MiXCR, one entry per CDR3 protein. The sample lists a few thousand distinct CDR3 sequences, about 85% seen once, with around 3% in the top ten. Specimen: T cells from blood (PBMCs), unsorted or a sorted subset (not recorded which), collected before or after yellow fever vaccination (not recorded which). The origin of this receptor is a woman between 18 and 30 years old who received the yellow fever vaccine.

Written as DNA, the CDR3 is TGTGCCAGCAGCTTAGCGGACGATGAGCAGTTCTTC. Translation: CASSLADDEQFF. The chain employs TRBV11-1 and TRBJ2-1; D not certain. With 0 bases removed from V and 8 bases from J, the gap between germline ends came to 5 bases. The CDR3 runs 12 residues. Germline loops: CDR1 SGHAT, CDR2 FQDESV (reference sequence).